One and the same sample provided the 15 T cell receptor beta chains below, sequenced in a study of post-analysis software for immune sequencing data. Study-wide results and limits: Roughly 5 TRBV segments occurring more often in patients than controls included TRBV5-6, TRBV5-1 and TRBV20-1.

These receptors' targets are unknown. Every TCR beta cDNA library bore unique molecular identifiers. Each CDR3 protein gets one entry after TCRdb re-called the PCR reads with MiXCR. The data contain 750,000 to 950,000 distinct CDR3 sequences, about 57% of them singletons. Specimen: blood. These receptors all come from a girl aged 5-17 years with multiple sclerosis.

This sequence joins TRBV20-1 and TRBJ2-1; 7 bases map to TRBD1. From germline, CDR1 is DFQATT and CDR2 SNEGSKA (reference sequence). V lost 0 bases to trimming and J lost 1 base; unmatched junction nucleotides: 12. The CDR3 is 18 residues long. The CDR3 region has the DNA TGCAGTGCTAGAGACTTCCTCCGGGGACAGACTTCCTACAATGAGCAGTTCTTC. This translates into CSARDFLRGQTSYNEQFF.

J is TRBJ2-1 and V is TRBV19; either TRBD1 or TRBD2 may supply D (5 bases each). Germline V lookup: CDR1 LNHDA, CDR2 SQIVND (reference sequence). V was clipped by 3 bases and J by 0 bases, with 9 bases between them. The CDR3 extends over 15 amino acids. CDR3 nucleotides: TGTGCCAGTAGTATGGGACCGCCCTCCTACAATGAGCAGTTCTTC. Translation: CASSMGPPSYNEQFF. Drawing the rest from reference TRBV19 and TRBJ2-1, the complete variable domain is DGGITQSPKYLFRKEGQNVTLSCEQNLNHDAMYWYRQDPGQGLRLIYYSQIVNDFQKGDIAEGYSVSREKKESFPLTVTSAQKNPTAFYLCASSMGPPSYNEQFFGPGTRLTVL.

The chain uses TRBV14 and TRBJ1-4, with 7 bases matching TRBD1. The germline V gene has CDR1 SGHDN and CDR2 FVKESK. Trimming removed 5 bases from V and 6 bases from J; junction bases left unmatched: 6. The CDR3 length is 14 residues. The CDR3 region is CASSLTGRHEKLFF. CDR3 coding DNA: TGTGCCAGCAGCTTGACAGGGCGCCATGAAAAACTGTTTTTT.

For the CDR3, the DNA is TGCAGCGTAGCCTACGGGGGGGTATACATTCAGTACTTC. Protein: CSVAYGGVYIQYF. This chain uses TRBV29-1 with TRBJ2-4; 8 bases are a match to TRBD2. The germline V gene has CDR1 SQVTM and CDR2 ANQGSEA. The CDR3 has 13 amino acids. The ends lost 6 bases at V and 8 bases at J; junction bases unmatched: 9.

This clonotype appeared a single time. CDR3 nucleotide sequence: TGTGCTAGTGGTTTGGACCGGAGAAACATCACCGACAAAAACACTGAAGCTTTCTTT. As protein: CASGLDRRNITDKNTEAFF. The rearrangement joins TRBV12-5 to TRBJ1-1, with D uncertain. Germline CDR1 reads LGHNT; CDR2 reads FRNRAP. The CDR3 has 19 residues. Trimming left V 1 base short and J 2 bases short, with 23 bases between.

The chain is built from TRBV5-1 and TRBJ2-5; the D gene is possibly TRBD2 (5 bases). This CDR3 is 15 amino acids long. Germline CDR1 reads SGHRS; CDR2 reads YFSETQ. Deletions cut 1 base from V and 7 bases from J, with 17 bases between. CDR3: CASSLMSSIQVTQYF. The CDR3 DNA reads as TGCGCCAGCAGCTTGATGTCTAGCATTCAGGTGACCCAGTACTTC.

This chain joins TRBV4-2 and TRBJ2-1; 15 nucleotides agree with TRBD2. Germline V gene data show CDR1 as LGHNA and CDR2 as YNFKEQ. The junction had 10 bases not matched to a gene; V was cut back by 1 base and J by 6 bases. This CDR3 has 19 amino acids. CDR3: CASSQAMGLAGGIFNEQFF. As DNA, the CDR3 is TGTGCCAGCAGCCAAGCGATGGGACTAGCGGGGGGAATCTTCAATGAGCAGTTCTTC.

Here the CDR3 reads CASSTGPPGLAENYEQYF. The CDR3 DNA reads TGTGCCAGCTCAACGGGGCCCCCGGGACTAGCGGAGAACTACGAGCAGTACTTC. The rearrangement uses TRBV18 and TRBJ2-7, with 11 nucleotides matching TRBD2. After removal of 5 bases from V and 3 bases from J, the junction contained 15 bases not matched to a gene. This CDR3 is 18 amino acids long. Germline V gene data show CDR1 as KGHSH and CDR2 as LQKENI.

The V call is TRBV6-5, the J call TRBJ1-1; 8 bases match TRBD1. Germline V gene data show CDR1 as MNHEY and CDR2 as SVGAGI. This CDR3 has 16 residues. V was pared by 2 bases and J by 5 bases, with 10 bases of the junction left unmatched. CDR3 loop: CASSYIQGAGLTEAFF. In nucleotides, the CDR3 is TGTGCCAGCAGTTACATCCAGGGGGCCGGGTTGACTGAAGCTTTCTTT.

The J gene is TRBJ2-1, the V gene TRBV29-1; 7 positions match TRBD1. CDR1 and CDR2 from the germline V gene are SQVTM and ANQGSEA. This CDR3 region has 17 residues. V shed 6 bases, J shed 0 bases, and the junction held 14 bases outside the gene matches. The CDR3 loop reads CSVPRVRQGSSYNEQFF. CDR3 nucleotide sequence: TGCAGCGTCCCGAGAGTCCGACAGGGTTCCTCCTACAATGAGCAGTTCTTC.

This clonotype was seen a handful of times. This chain joins TRBV5-5 and TRBJ1-1; D is possibly TRBD1 (6 bases). The CDR3 consists of 14 residues. V gave up 4 bases and J gave up 4 bases, with 14 bases separating them. Germline CDR1 SGHKS, CDR2 YYEKEE (reference sequence). The CDR3 nucleotides read TGTGCCAGCAGCCAGGACAGCTGGAGCACTGAAGCTTTCTTT. It codes for CASSQDSWSTEAFF.

The rearrangement uses TRBV12-3 or TRBV12-4 and TRBJ2-7, with a possible D match to TRBD1 (6 bases). V was pared by 3 bases and J by 3 bases, with 12 bases between. The CDR3 contains 14 residues. The CDR3 nucleotides are TGTGCCAGCAGTTTTCGGGACACAAACTACGAGCAGTACTTC. Amino acid sequence: CASSFRDTNYEQYF.

V gene TRBV27 combines with J gene TRBJ1-2; the match to TRBD1 covers 7 bases. From germline, CDR1 is MNHEY and CDR2 SMNVEV (reference sequence). CDR3 length: 14 residues. V shed 5 bases and J 2 bases; nucleotides not matched to a gene: 5. The CDR3 reads CASSPLTGNYGYTF. CDR3 nucleotides: TGTGCCAGCAGTCCCCTGACAGGGAACTATGGCTACACCTTC.

Only one count was recorded for this clonotype. An end of the junction differs from the germline gene, which may be a read error. This chain uses TRBV5-5 with TRBJ2-1; tentatively, D is TRBD1 (6 bases). Germline values: CDR1 SGHKS, CDR2 YYEKEE (reference sequence). The CDR3 is 14 amino acids. The CDR3 region is CASGGQLGHNGQFF. In DNA, the CDR3 is TGTGCCAGCGGGGGCCAGCTAGGGCACAATGGGCAGTTCTTC.

The genes are TRBV25-1 and TRBJ2-1, with 10 bases aligning to TRBD2. Germline loops: CDR1 MGHDK, CDR2 SYGVNS. V shed 10 bases and J 12 bases; nucleotides not matched to a gene: 12. This CDR3 has 13 amino acids. The CDR3 reads CATRLAGGLRQFF. DNA of the CDR3: TGTGCCACGAGACTAGCGGGTGGCCTTCGGCAGTTCTTC.